This T cell receptor (beta chain) was sequenced in a study of regulatory T cells in long-lasting Graves disease. Points from the study as a whole: Accuracy was possibly reduced by small sample size.

Germline V gene data show CDR1 as SNHLY and CDR2 as FYNNEI. The CDR3 length is 14 residues. V shed 5 bases and J 9 bases; nucleotides not matched to a gene: 9. This clonotype has a count of ten or more. Its target is unknown. TCR beta libraries were built with iRepertoire HTBI primers and Arm-PCR of CDR3 regions. TCRdb recomputed calls from the multiplex PCR reads with MiXCR, one row per CDR3 protein. This sample has more than 300,000 distinct CDR3 sequences; roughly a sixth occur once, and the top ten carry 22%. Time point indicated: newly diagnosed GD, antithyroid drugs for less than 3 months. PBMCs were the source of the RNA used for TCR sequencing.

The specimen was peripheral blood mononuclear cells (PBMCs), collected at new diagnosis, from a patient treated with antithyroid drugs. The chain carries TRBV2 and TRBJ2-1; 8 nucleotides match TRBD2. This sequence originates from a female donor with Graves disease. CDR3 sequence reads: CASSIRTSRSEQFF. The DNA for the CDR3 is TGTGCCAGCAGTATACGGACTAGCCGGTCTGAGCAGTTCTTC.